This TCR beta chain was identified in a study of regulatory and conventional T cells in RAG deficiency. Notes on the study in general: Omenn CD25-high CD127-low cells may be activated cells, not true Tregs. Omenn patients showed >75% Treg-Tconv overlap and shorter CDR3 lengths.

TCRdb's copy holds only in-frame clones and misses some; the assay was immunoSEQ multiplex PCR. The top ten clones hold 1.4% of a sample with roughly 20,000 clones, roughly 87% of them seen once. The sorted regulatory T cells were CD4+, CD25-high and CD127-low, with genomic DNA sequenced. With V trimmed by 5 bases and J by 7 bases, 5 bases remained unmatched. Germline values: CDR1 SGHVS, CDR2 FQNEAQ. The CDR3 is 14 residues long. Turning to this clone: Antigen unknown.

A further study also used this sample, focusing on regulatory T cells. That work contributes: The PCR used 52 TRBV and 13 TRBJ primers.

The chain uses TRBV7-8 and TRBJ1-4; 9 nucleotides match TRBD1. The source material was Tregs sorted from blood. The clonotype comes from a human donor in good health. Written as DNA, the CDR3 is TGTGCCAGCAGCCGACCGGGACAGGGTGAAAAACTGTTTTTT. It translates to CASSRPGQGEKLFF. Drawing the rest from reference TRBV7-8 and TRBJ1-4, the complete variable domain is GAGVSQSPRYKVAKRGQDVALRCDPISGHVSLFWYQQALGQGPEFLTYFQNEAQLDKSGLPSDRFFAERPEGSVSTLKIQRTQQEDSAVYLCASSRPGQGEKLFFGSGTQLSVL.